This entry describes one T cell receptor (beta chain). The target antigen is unknown. The sample is drawn from a study of Graves' ophthalmopathy and Graves' hyperthyroidism. Study-wide points: Both an approximately 70% sensitivity and an approximately 77% specificity characterized the model's predictions of ophthalmopathy progression. Blood also harbored most expanded thyroid clonotypes above 0.001 frequency.

Other autoimmune diseases, uncontrolled infections, pregnancy or lactation led to the exclusion of patients. For repertoire sequencing, the TCR beta CDR3 regions were amplified from RNA transcripts. The first round was an RT-PCR with HTBI primers, and the second round was a multiplex PCR. TCRdb reprocessed the multiplex PCR reads with MiXCR, giving one entry per CDR3 protein. The table has hundreds of thousands of distinct CDR3 sequences, roughly a fifth seen once. The CDR3 sequence is 15 residues long. The V gene end was trimmed by 5 bases and the J gene end by 1 base; junction bases not matched to a gene: 7. Per the germline V gene, CDR1 is SGHTA and CDR2 is FQGNSA.

What was sequenced was peripheral blood. The V call is TRBV7-2, the J call TRBJ2-5; 7 bases agree with TRBD2. This clonotype was sampled from a woman in her forties or fifties with Graves' ophthalmopathy. The CDR3 spells CASSLARGTQETQYF. In DNA form, the CDR3 reads TGTGCCAGCAGCCTCGCGCGGGGGACCCAAGAGACCCAGTACTTC.